Following are 16 T cell receptor beta chains from one sample sequenced in a study of Graves' ophthalmopathy and Graves' hyperthyroidism. As the template, RNA transcripts were used to amplify TCR beta CDR3 regions. HTBI primers primed a first-round RT-PCR, and a second-round multiplex PCR followed. TCRdb recomputed calls from the multiplex PCR reads with MiXCR, one row per CDR3 protein. The data hold roughly 500,000 distinct CDR3 sequences, with approximately 15% observed a single time. The sample taken for sequencing was blood. These receptor sequences come from a woman between 25 and 40 years old with Graves' ophthalmopathy.

This clonotype was seen more than once but under ten times. The chain links TRBV20-1 to TRBJ2-7; no firm D call. Trimming cost V 3 bases and J 3 bases, with 6 bases left between them. Germline loops: CDR1 DFQATT, CDR2 SNEGSKA (reference sequence). The CDR3 has 11 amino acids. The CDR3 DNA sequence: TGCAGTGCTAGTCATATCTACGAGCAGTACTTC. Translation gives CSASHIYEQYF.

The J gene is TRBJ2-7, the V gene TRBV9; TRBD2 is a possible D gene (6 bases). The germline V gene encodes CDR1 SGDLS and CDR2 YYNGEE. V was shortened by 6 bases and J by 0 bases, with 16 bases between the two germline ends. The CDR3 loop spans 15 amino acids. In DNA form, the CDR3 reads TGTGCCAGCAACATTGGAGGGTCAAACTCCTACGAGCAGTACTTC. It translates to CASNIGGSNSYEQYF.

Only a few counts were recorded for this clonotype. This chain joins TRBV18 and TRBJ2-5, with D maybe TRBD2 (6 bases). The V end lost 3 bases, the J end lost 7 bases, and 18 bases lay between the germline ends. This CDR3 has 15 amino acids. CDR1 and CDR2 (germline): KGHSH, LQKENI. CDR3 DNA sequence: TGTGCCAGCTCACCCCCCGGGACTCCCTTTGGGACCCAGTACTTC. Its protein product is CASSPPGTPFGTQYF.

This clonotype has at least ten counts. The chain recombines TRBV6-5 with TRBJ2-7, with 7 bases fitting TRBD1. V lost 2 bases and J lost 2; bases outside the gene matches: 6. There are 15 residues in the CDR3. The germline V gene has CDR1 MNHEY and CDR2 SVGAGI. The CDR3 reads CASSYDPGQPYEQYF. In DNA form, the CDR3 reads TGTGCCAGCAGTTACGATCCGGGACAGCCCTACGAGCAGTACTTC.

The sample holds many counts of this clonotype. The chain carries TRBV12-3 or TRBV12-4 and TRBJ2-6; D is uncertain. This CDR3 has 15 residues. Trimming removed 6 bases at V and 4 bases at J, with 13 bases between. CDR3 bases: TGTGCCAGCAGCATCAGGTCCCTCGGGGCCAACGTCCTGACTTTC. As protein: CASSIRSLGANVLTF.

This clonotype was seen repeatedly, ten times or more. J is TRBJ2-5 and V is TRBV12-3 or TRBV12-4, with D perhaps matching TRBD2 (5 bases). Between the trimmed V and J ends, which lost 6 bases and 3 bases, there was a span of 8 bases. This CDR3 is built from 12 residues. The CDR3 loop reads CASRRREETQYF. The CDR3 DNA sequence: TGTGCCAGCAGGCGGCGGGAAGAGACCCAGTACTTC.

In this sample, this clonotype turned up many times. The chain joins TRBV19 to TRBJ1-1; 8 bases agree with TRBD1. Germline CDR1 and CDR2: LNHDA and SQIVND (reference sequence). This CDR3 has 14 residues. J lost 1 base, V lost 6 bases, and 4 bases had no gene match. CDR3 sequence: CASRPGQANTEAFF. CDR3 in DNA: TGTGCCAGTAGGCCGGGACAGGCGAACACTGAAGCTTTCTTT. Variable domain in full (rest from reference TRBV19 and TRBJ1-1): DGGITQSPKYLFRKEGQNVTLSCEQNLNHDAMYWYRQDPGQGLRLIYYSQIVNDFQKGDIAEGYSVSREKKESFPLTVTSAQKNPTAFYLCASRPGQANTEAFFGQGTRLTVV.

There are many counts of this clonotype. The chain employs TRBV3-1 and TRBJ1-2, with D perhaps matching TRBD1 (5 bases). This CDR3 contains 15 residues. In germline, CDR1 is LGHDT, CDR2 YNNKEL (reference sequence). The V and J ends lost 4 bases and 4 bases respectively, with 16 bases between them. This CDR3 is CASSPWDQSIYGYTF. For the CDR3, the DNA is TGTGCCAGCAGCCCGTGGGACCAATCGATCTATGGCTACACCTTC.

In this sample, this clonotype turned up many times. The chain recombines TRBV6-1 with TRBJ1-2; 8 bases are a match to TRBD1. CDR1 and CDR2 (germline): MNHNS, SASEGT. The CDR3 sequence is 15 residues long. With 6 bases clipped from V and 6 bases from J, the junction kept 12 bases outside the gene matches. CDR3 region: CASRPPGQVLDGYTF. The CDR3 DNA sequence: TGTGCCAGCAGGCCACCGGGACAGGTGTTGGATGGCTACACCTTC.

This clonotype was seen many times. One junction end disagrees with the germline gene, perhaps due to a read error. The J gene is TRBJ1-2, the V gene TRBV6-5; TRBD1 is a possible D gene (6 bases). Germline assignment: CDR1 MNHEY and CDR2 SVGAGI. The CDR3 has 14 amino acids. The CDR3 DNA follows: TGTGCCAGCAGTAACTCGGGGGGCACCTATGGCTACACCTTC. This gives the protein CASSNSGGTYGYTF.

This clonotype was counted at least ten times. This rearrangement joins TRBV29-1 to TRBJ1-2; D is unclear. Trimming left V 4 bases short and J 1 base short, with 7 bases between. Germline V gene lookup returns CDR1 SQVTM and CDR2 ANQGSEA. The CDR3 contains 12 residues. The CDR3 coding sequence is TGCAGCGTTGGGGGATTTAACTATGGCTACACCTTC. Residues: CSVGGFNYGYTF.

This clonotype was detected many times. This chain connects TRBV7-9 to TRBJ2-5; TRBD1 aligns across 7 bases. The ends lost 5 bases at V and 4 bases at J; junction bases unmatched: 10. This CDR3 has 15 amino acids. Germline V gene data show CDR1 as SEHNR and CDR2 as FQNEAQ (reference sequence). CDR3 sequence: CASSQGDGRRETQYF. CDR3 DNA sequence: TGTGCCAGCAGCCAGGGGGACGGAAGGAGAGAGACCCAGTACTTC.

The V gene is TRBV2, the J gene TRBJ1-6; TRBD1 agrees at 7 bases. Trimming at V came to 4 bases and at J to 7 bases, leaving 4 bases not matched to a gene. Germline CDR1 is SNHLY and CDR2 is FYNNEI. The CDR3 consists of 14 residues. The CDR3 sequence is CASSAQGRNSPLHF. CDR3 bases: TGTGCCAGCAGTGCACAGGGGCGCAATTCACCCCTCCACTTT.

This clonotype was counted many times. The chain links TRBV6-5 to TRBJ2-5; D is perhaps TRBD2 (6 bases). Germline V CDR1 and CDR2: MNHEY, SVGAGI. The CDR3 covers 16 residues. V was trimmed by 2 bases and J by 5 bases, leaving 18 bases between them. The CDR3 coding sequence is TGTGCCAGCAGTTACACAAAAGGCGGGATTCCGGAGACCCAGTACTTC. It codes for CASSYTKGGIPETQYF.

This clonotype was recorded many times. CDR3 in DNA: TGCAGCGTTGTTGAGGGAGACTCCTACGAGCAGTACTTC. It specifies CSVVEGDSYEQYF. The rearrangement uses TRBV29-1 and TRBJ2-7, with D tentatively TRBD2 (5 bases). The V end was cut by 4 bases, the J end by 0 bases, with 10 bases between. The CDR3 consists of 13 residues. CDR1 is SQVTM, CDR2 ANQGSEA, per germline.

In its sample, this clonotype was seen many times. The chain uses TRBV5-1 and TRBJ1-2; D remains ambiguous. The V and J ends lost 4 bases and 2 bases respectively, with 9 bases between them. CDR1 and CDR2 (germline): SGHRS, YFSETQ. The CDR3 runs to 13 residues. The chain's CDR3 is CASSTRQNYGYTF. The DNA for the CDR3 is TGCGCCAGCAGCACCCGGCAGAACTATGGCTACACCTTC.